The 28 T cell receptor beta chains in this list originate from one sample, sequenced in a study of CD8 T cells in ankylosing spondylitis. In TCRdb, the 5' RACE reads were re-called with MiXCR into one record per CDR3 protein. The table has over 600,000 distinct CDR3 sequences, around 19% seen once. Overall study findings and caveats: Ankylosing spondylitis blood appeared to carry a characteristic TCR beta motif of roughly 8 highly homologous variants.

These receptors are not linked to any known antigen. Sequencing input: blood, either unsorted or a sorted T cell fraction (not recorded which). These receptors were taken from a male donor with ankylosing spondylitis.

This clonotype was observed a handful of times. This chain joins TRBV20-1 and TRBJ2-5; unclear D gene. Trimming left V 5 bases short and J 7 bases short, with 8 bases between. Looked up from germline, CDR1 is DFQATT and CDR2 is SNEGSKA (reference sequence). The CDR3 has 10 amino acids. The CDR3 spells CSAPRGTQYF. CDR3 DNA: TGCAGTGCTCCGCGAGGGACCCAGTACTTC.

This clonotype came up a few times. This chain uses TRBV5-1 with TRBJ2-6; D not certain. Looked up from germline, CDR1 is SGHRS and CDR2 is YFSETQ. The V end lost 2 bases, the J end lost 0 bases, and 3 bases lay between the germline ends. This CDR3 comprises 14 residues. CDR3 in amino acids: CASSFDSGANVLTF. The DNA of the CDR3 is TGCGCCAGCAGCTTTGACTCTGGGGCCAACGTCCTGACTTTC.

This clonotype was detected ten times or more. V and J are TRBV7-9 and TRBJ2-3; D is unresolved. Germline assignment: CDR1 SEHNR and CDR2 FQNEAQ (reference sequence). The CDR3 is 13 residues long. V lost 5 bases, J lost 2 bases, and 8 bases lay in between. The CDR3 reads CASSPGTTDTQYF. CDR3 nucleotide sequence: TGTGCCAGCAGCCCCGGTACCACAGATACGCAGTATTTT.

In its sample, this clonotype was seen many times. The chain carries TRBV29-1 and TRBJ2-5; D perhaps matches TRBD2 (5 bases). Trimming took off 3 bases at V and 0 bases at J, with 14 bases between the two ends. Germline values: CDR1 SQVTM, CDR2 ANQGSEA. The CDR3 is 15 amino acids. The CDR3: CSVDGPTGYQETQYF. The CDR3, as DNA: TGCAGCGTTGATGGGCCAACGGGGTACCAAGAGACCCAGTACTTC.

The chain recombines TRBV18 with TRBJ2-7, with 7 bases fitting TRBD1. CDR1 is KGHSH and CDR2 is LQKENI in the germline V gene. The CDR3 has 15 amino acids. V shed 3 bases, J shed 4 bases, and the junction held 9 bases outside the gene matches. The CDR3 sequence is CASSPHRDSLYEQYF. CDR3 bases: TGTGCCAGCTCACCTCACCGGGACAGCCTTTACGAGCAGTACTTC. Full variable domain (missing parts from reference TRBV18 and TRBJ2-7): NAGVMQNPRHLVRRRGQEARLRCSPMKGHSHVYWYRQLPEEGLKFMVYLQKENIIDESGMPKERFSAEFPKEGPSILRIQQVVRGDSAAYFCASSPHRDSLYEQYFGPGTRLTVT.

This chain joins TRBV15 and TRBJ2-2, with a weak D call TRBD2 (7 bases). The germline gives CDR1 LNHNV, CDR2 YYDKDF (reference sequence). This CDR3 is 11 amino acids long. Trimming cost V 8 bases and J 8 bases, with 9 bases left between them. The CDR3 DNA sequence: TGTGCCACCGGGGGGGCAGGGGAGCTGTTTTTT. The encoded protein is CATGGAGELFF.

V gene TRBV27 combines with J gene TRBJ2-1; the D is unclear. The CDR3 consists of 14 residues. V dropped 6 bases and J dropped 8 bases, with 17 bases sitting between them. CDR1 and CDR2 from the germline V gene are MNHEY and SMNVEV (reference sequence). This CDR3 is CASSISTSPDEQFF. CDR3 nucleotides: TGTGCCAGCAGCATTTCGACTTCCCCCGATGAGCAGTTCTTC.

The rearrangement uses TRBV20-1 and TRBJ2-2, with D possibly TRBD1 on 6 matching bases. Germline assignment: CDR1 DFQATT and CDR2 SNEGSKA (reference sequence). Trimming shortened V by 3 bases and J by 4 bases, and 9 bases separated the two germline ends. CDR3 length equals 13 residues. DNA for the CDR3: TGCAGTGCTAGGGTAGGGGGCACCGGGGAGCTGTTTTTT. It is translated as CSARVGGTGELFF.

This clonotype has ten or more counts. The chain couples TRBV6-2 or TRBV6-3 to TRBJ2-7, with TRBD1 matching 11 bases. The germline V gene encodes CDR1 MNHEY and CDR2 SVGEGT. This CDR3 is built from 14 residues. J was trimmed by 3 bases and V by 2 bases; bases with no gene match: 0. Here the CDR3 DNA reads TGTGCCAGCAGTTACGGGACAGGGGGCTACGAGCAGTACTTC. Translating gives CASSYGTGGYEQYF.

This sequence joins TRBV21-1 and TRBJ2-7; TRBD2, the D gene given by the table, was not confirmed from the DNA. TRBV21-1 is given as a pseudogene. The CDR3 has 16 amino acids. The CDR3 region has the DNA TGTGCCACCCTTAGCCCCGGGACCGCTTATACCTACGAGCAGTACTTC. Protein product: CATLSPGTAYTYEQYF.

This clonotype was seen repeatedly, ten times or more. CDR3 DNA sequence: TGTGCCAGCAGCGCCTTACTTGGTGGGGCTCACAATGAGCAGTTCTTC. Translation: CASSALLGGAHNEQFF. The chain carries TRBV7-8 and TRBJ2-1; possible D gene TRBD1, 5 bases. V was cut by 5 bases and J by 5 bases, with 19 bases left in between. The CDR3 has 16 amino acids. In germline, CDR1 is SGHVS, CDR2 FQNEAQ.

In its sample, this clonotype was seen a few times. The rearrangement uses TRBV4-3 and TRBJ2-3; no clear D gene. The CDR3 sequence is 15 residues long. V gave up 1 base and J gave up 2 bases, with 10 bases separating them. Looked up from germline, CDR1 is LGHNA and CDR2 is YSLEER. CDR3 DNA: TGCGCCAGCAGCCAAGTTTGGGATTCCACAGATACGCAGTATTTT. Protein product: CASSQVWDSTDTQYF.

This rearrangement joins TRBV4-1 to TRBJ2-7; the D gene could be TRBD1 or TRBD2 (5 bases each). The germline V gene encodes CDR1 MGHRA and CDR2 YSYEKL. The CDR3 runs 17 residues. V lost 6 bases and J lost 7, with 28 bases in between. The DNA for the CDR3 is TGCGCCAGCAGACCTAGCAGGTCCGGGGACGATGTGGGGGAGCAGTACTTC. It translates to CASRPSRSGDDVGEQYF.

The chain joins TRBV5-1 to TRBJ2-1; D call uncertain. Deletions cut 0 bases from V and 7 bases from J, with 14 bases between. The CDR3 contains 15 residues. Germline CDR1 is SGHRS and CDR2 is YFSETQ. The CDR3, as DNA: TGCGCCAGCAGCTTGGCGGTAACTCTGGGGAATGAGCAGTTCTTC. Its translation: CASSLAVTLGNEQFF.

The rearrangement links TRBV3-1 to TRBJ1-4, with 8 bases that match TRBD1. V lost 9 bases, J lost 6 bases, and 9 bases stayed unmatched. Germline CDR1 LGHDT, CDR2 YNNKEL (reference sequence). This CDR3 spans 14 amino acids. CDR3 in amino acids: CARLFQGADEKLFF. DNA of the CDR3: TGTGCCAGACTCTTCCAGGGGGCAGATGAAAAACTGTTTTTT.

The V and J genes are TRBV20-1 and TRBJ2-7; D possibly corresponds to TRBD1 (6 bases). The germline V gene encodes CDR1 DFQATT and CDR2 SNEGSKA (reference sequence). With 6 bases removed from V and 2 bases from J, the gap between germline ends came to 20 bases. This CDR3 comprises 15 residues. The CDR3 nucleotides read TGCAGTGCAACCAGGACAGACGCTCCGACCTACGAGCAGTACTTC. This gives the protein CSATRTDAPTYEQYF.

The chain uses TRBV4-1 and TRBJ1-1; TRBD1 might be the D (5 bases). The CDR3 length is 14 residues. Per the germline V gene, CDR1 is MGHRA and CDR2 is YSYEKL. Trimming stripped 4 bases from V and 7 bases from J, with 16 bases between. CDR3 DNA: TGCGCCAGCAGCCCGATAGGACAACCCTATGAAGCTTTCTTT. It specifies CASSPIGQPYEAFF.

The table lists this clonotype with a few counts. The chain links TRBV20-1 to TRBJ2-5; tentative D call: TRBD1 (6 bases). In germline, CDR1 is DFQATT, CDR2 SNEGSKA (reference sequence). Trimming stripped 6 bases from V and 2 bases from J, with 13 bases between. CDR3 size: 13 residues. CDR3 sequence reads: CSAPGQRQETQYF. The CDR3, as DNA: TGCAGTGCACCAGGACAGCGACAAGAGACCCAGTACTTC.

The chain is built from TRBV4-1 and TRBJ2-7; 7 nucleotides line up with TRBD1. V lost 6 bases to trimming and J lost 4 bases; unmatched junction nucleotides: 15. In germline, CDR1 is MGHRA, CDR2 YSYEKL. The CDR3 contains 16 residues. The CDR3 spells CASSLTWGQPPYEQYF. The CDR3 bases are TGCGCCAGCAGTCTAACTTGGGGACAGCCGCCTTACGAGCAGTACTTC.

The table lists this clonotype with a few counts. The chain combines TRBV20-1 with TRBJ2-1; 12 nucleotides match TRBD2. Germline assignment: CDR1 DFQATT and CDR2 SNEGSKA (reference sequence). Trimming cost V 3 bases and J 8 bases; bases outside gene matches: 5. This CDR3 is 14 amino acids long. The CDR3 DNA is TGCAGTGCTAGTGATGGACTAGCGGGACATGAGCAGTTCTTC. This encodes CSASDGLAGHEQFF.

This chain links TRBV20-1 with TRBJ1-2; no reliable D call. V lost 0 bases, J lost 3 bases, and 11 bases lay in between. Germline CDR1 and CDR2: DFQATT and SNEGSKA (reference sequence). The CDR3 is 14 amino acids. CDR3 in amino acids: CSARDRRQYYGYTF. CDR3 bases: TGCAGTGCTAGAGATCGCCGGCAGTACTATGGCTACACCTTC.

In this sample, this clonotype turned up a few times. The CDR3 reads CASSPDRQGRYEQYF. The CDR3 DNA follows: TGTGCCAGCAGCCCCGATCGACAGGGACGGTACGAGCAGTACTTC. This chain connects TRBV5-5 to TRBJ2-7, with 7 bases that match TRBD1. The CDR3 is 15 amino acids. CDR1 is SGHKS, CDR2 YYEKEE, per germline (reference sequence). J was trimmed by 4 bases and V by 4 bases; bases with no gene match: 11.

This chain uses TRBV20-1 with TRBJ2-1, with TRBD2 matching over 7 bases. The CDR3 has 16 residues. The V gene end was trimmed by 1 base and the J gene end by 4 bases; junction bases not matched to a gene: 10. The germline CDR1 and CDR2 sequences are DFQATT and SNEGSKA (reference sequence). The CDR3 bases are TGCAGTGCTAGAGTATTGGGGAGCGGGAATTACAATGAGCAGTTCTTC. This gives the protein CSARVLGSGNYNEQFF.

The rearrangement joins TRBV7-9 to TRBJ1-3; unclear D gene. Germline assignment: CDR1 SEHNR and CDR2 FQNEAQ (reference sequence). With 6 bases removed from V and 0 bases from J, the gap between germline ends came to 6 bases. The CDR3 is 13 amino acids. The CDR3 protein is CASRDASGNTIYF. DNA of the CDR3: TGTGCCAGCAGGGACGCCTCTGGAAACACCATATATTTT.

J is TRBJ2-5 and V is TRBV3-1; 9 nucleotides agree with TRBD2. This CDR3 comprises 17 residues. Germline V lookup: CDR1 LGHDT, CDR2 YNNKEL (reference sequence). V shed 3 bases and J 2 bases; nucleotides not matched to a gene: 10. CDR3: CASSHKMSGGIQETQYF. The CDR3 nucleotides are TGTGCCAGCAGCCATAAGATGAGCGGGGGGATACAAGAGACCCAGTACTTC.

The table lists this clonotype with a few counts. J is TRBJ1-1 and V is TRBV5-1; D not resolved. Deletions cut 0 bases from V and 8 bases from J, with 11 bases between. The germline CDR1 and CDR2 sequences are SGHRS and YFSETQ. This CDR3 has 13 residues. The CDR3 loop reads CASSLDGLFEAFF. The CDR3 nucleotides are TGCGCCAGCAGCTTGGACGGACTGTTCGAAGCTTTCTTT.

This clonotype appeared a few times. The rearrangement links TRBV27 to TRBJ2-7; either TRBD1 or TRBD2 may fit D (5 bases each). Trimming removed 5 bases from V and 3 bases from J, with 17 bases in between. The CDR3 covers 15 residues. The V gene's germline CDR1 is MNHEY and CDR2 SMNVEV (reference sequence). CDR3 DNA: TGTGCCAGCAGTCCACGAGGGGACCCCTACTACGAGCAGTACTTC. Translation gives CASSPRGDPYYEQYF.

There are a few counts of this clonotype. The rearrangement links TRBV4-3 to TRBJ1-1, with 7 nucleotides matching TRBD1. Looked up from germline, CDR1 is LGHNA and CDR2 is YSLEER. Trimming took 4 bases from V and 6 from J; bases not matched to a gene: 5. The CDR3 totals 13 residues. The CDR3 region has the DNA TGCGCCAGCAGCCTCCTAGGGACAGCTGAAGCTTTCTTT. It codes for CASSLLGTAEAFF.